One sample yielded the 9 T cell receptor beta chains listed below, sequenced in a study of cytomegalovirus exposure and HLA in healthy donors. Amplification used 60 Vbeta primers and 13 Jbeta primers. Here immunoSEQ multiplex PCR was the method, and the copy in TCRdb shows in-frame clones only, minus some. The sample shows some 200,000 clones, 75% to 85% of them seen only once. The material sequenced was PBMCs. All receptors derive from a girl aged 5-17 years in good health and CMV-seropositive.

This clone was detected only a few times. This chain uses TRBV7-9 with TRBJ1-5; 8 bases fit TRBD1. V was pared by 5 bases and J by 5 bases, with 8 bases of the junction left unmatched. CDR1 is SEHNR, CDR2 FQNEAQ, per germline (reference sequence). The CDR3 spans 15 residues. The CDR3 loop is CASSLGQGWDQPQHF. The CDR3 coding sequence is TGTGCCAGCAGCCTCGGACAGGGATGGGATCAGCCCCAGCATTTT.

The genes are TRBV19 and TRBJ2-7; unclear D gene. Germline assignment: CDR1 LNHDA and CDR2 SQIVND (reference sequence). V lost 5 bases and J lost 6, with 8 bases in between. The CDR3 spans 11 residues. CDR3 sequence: CASSVPGEQYF. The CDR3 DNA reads TGTGCCAGTAGTGTTCCAGGCGAGCAGTACTTC.

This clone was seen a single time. Here the CDR3 DNA reads TGTGCCAGCAGCGCACAATCGGGGGGCCGGGGCCAAGAGACCCAGTACTTC. This translates into CASSAQSGGRGQETQYF. V and J are TRBV9 and TRBJ2-5; D may be TRBD2 (7 bases). V dropped 3 bases and J dropped 1 base, with 19 bases sitting between them. The CDR3 extends over 17 amino acids. Germline-derived CDR1 and CDR2 are SGDLS and YYNGEE.

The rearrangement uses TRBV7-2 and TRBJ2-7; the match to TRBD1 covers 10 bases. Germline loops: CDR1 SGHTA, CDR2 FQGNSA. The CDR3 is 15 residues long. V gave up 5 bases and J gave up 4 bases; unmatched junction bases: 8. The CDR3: CASSTDRGRVYEQYF. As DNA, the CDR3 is TGTGCCAGCAGCACCGACAGGGGGCGTGTGTACGAGCAGTACTTC.

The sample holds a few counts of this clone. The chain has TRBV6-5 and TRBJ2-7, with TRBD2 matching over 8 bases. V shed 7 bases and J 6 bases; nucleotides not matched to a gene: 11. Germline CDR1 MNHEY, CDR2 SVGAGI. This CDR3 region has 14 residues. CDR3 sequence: CASNALAALGEQYF. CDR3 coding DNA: TGTGCCAGCAACGCACTAGCGGCATTAGGCGAGCAGTACTTC.

For the CDR3, the DNA is TGTGCCAGTGGGGGGGGCCTCTCCTACAATGAGCAGTTCTTC. Residues: CASGGGLSYNEQFF. This chain uses TRBV11-2 with TRBJ2-1, with TRBD2 as a possible D gene (7 bases). V lost 9 bases and J lost 0, with 12 bases in between. Germline-derived CDR1 and CDR2 are SGHAT and FQNNGV. CDR3 size: 14 residues.

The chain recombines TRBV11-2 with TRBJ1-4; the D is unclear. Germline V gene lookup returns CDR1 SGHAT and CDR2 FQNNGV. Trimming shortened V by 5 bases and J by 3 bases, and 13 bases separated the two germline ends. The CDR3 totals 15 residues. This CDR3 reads CASSLSGLSNEKLFF. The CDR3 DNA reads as TGTGCCAGCAGCCTCTCCGGTCTCTCTAATGAAAAACTGTTTTTT.

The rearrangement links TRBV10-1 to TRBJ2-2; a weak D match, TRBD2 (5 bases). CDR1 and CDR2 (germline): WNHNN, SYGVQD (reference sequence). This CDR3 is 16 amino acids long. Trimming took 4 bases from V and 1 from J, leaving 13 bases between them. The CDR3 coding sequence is TGCGCCAGCAGTGGAACTAGAGGATGGAACACCGGGGAGCTGTTTTTT. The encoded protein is CASSGTRGWNTGELFF.

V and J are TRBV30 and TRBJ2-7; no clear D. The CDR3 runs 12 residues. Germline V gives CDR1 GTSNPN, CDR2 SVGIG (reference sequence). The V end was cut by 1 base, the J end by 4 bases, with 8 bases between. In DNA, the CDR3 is TGTGCCTGGAGTGCATCAGGTTACGAGCAGTACTTC. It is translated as CAWSASGYEQYF.